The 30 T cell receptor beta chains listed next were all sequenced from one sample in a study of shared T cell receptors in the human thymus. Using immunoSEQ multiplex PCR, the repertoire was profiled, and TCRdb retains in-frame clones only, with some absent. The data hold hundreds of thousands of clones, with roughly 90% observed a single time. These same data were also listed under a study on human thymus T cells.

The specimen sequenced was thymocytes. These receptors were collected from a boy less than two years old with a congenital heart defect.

The CDR3 reads CASSLQLRTGGNEQFF. In DNA, the CDR3 is TGTGCCAGCAGTTTACAGCTTAGGACAGGGGGCAATGAGCAGTTCTTC. The rearrangement uses TRBV28 and TRBJ2-1; 10 bases are shared with TRBD1. The J segment lost 6 bases and the V segment lost 2 bases, leaving 7 bases of the junction unmatched. From germline, CDR1 is MDHEN and CDR2 SYDVKM. This CDR3 contains 16 residues.

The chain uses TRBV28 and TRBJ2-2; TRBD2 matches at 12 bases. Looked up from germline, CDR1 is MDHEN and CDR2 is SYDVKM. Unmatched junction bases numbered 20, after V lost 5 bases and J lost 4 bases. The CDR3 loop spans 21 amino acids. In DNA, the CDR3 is TGTGCCAGCAGTCCTCCAACAGGGGGCCCTAGCGGGAGGGCCATCACCGGGGAGCTGTTTTTT. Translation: CASSPPTGGPSGRAITGELFF.

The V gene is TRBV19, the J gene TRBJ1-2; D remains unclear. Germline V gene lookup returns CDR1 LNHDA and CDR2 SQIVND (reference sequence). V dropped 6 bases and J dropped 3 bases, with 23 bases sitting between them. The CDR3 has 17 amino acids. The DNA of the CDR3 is TGTGCCAGTAGCAGTCGATTGGTGGGAGAAGCACACTATGGCTACACCTTC. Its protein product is CASSSRLVGEAHYGYTF.

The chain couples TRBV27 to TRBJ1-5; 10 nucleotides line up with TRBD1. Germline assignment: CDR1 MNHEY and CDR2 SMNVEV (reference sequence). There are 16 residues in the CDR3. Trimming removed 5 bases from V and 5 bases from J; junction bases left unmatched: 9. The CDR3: CASSQKLGTGDQPQHF. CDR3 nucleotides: TGTGCCAGCAGTCAGAAACTCGGGACAGGGGATCAGCCCCAGCATTTT.

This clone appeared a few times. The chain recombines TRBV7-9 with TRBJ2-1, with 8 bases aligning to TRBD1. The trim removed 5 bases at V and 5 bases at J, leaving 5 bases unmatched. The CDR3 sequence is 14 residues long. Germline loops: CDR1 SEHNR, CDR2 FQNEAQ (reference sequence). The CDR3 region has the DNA TGTGCCAGCAGCCCGGACAGGGTCCACAATGAGCAGTTCTTC. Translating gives CASSPDRVHNEQFF.

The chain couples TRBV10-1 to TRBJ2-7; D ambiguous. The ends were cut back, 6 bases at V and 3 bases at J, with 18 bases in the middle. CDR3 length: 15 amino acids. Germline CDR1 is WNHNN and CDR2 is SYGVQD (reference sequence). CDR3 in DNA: TGCGCCAGCAGCGCCGGAGAGGCCACCCTCTACGAGCAGTACTTC. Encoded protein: CASSAGEATLYEQYF.

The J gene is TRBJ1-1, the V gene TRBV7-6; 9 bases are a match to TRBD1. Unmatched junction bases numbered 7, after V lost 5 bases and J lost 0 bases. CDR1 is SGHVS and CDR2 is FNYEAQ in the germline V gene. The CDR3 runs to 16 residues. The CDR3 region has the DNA TGTGCCAGCAGCCCTAGGGACAGGGCTATGAACACTGAAGCTTTCTTT. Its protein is CASSPRDRAMNTEAFF.

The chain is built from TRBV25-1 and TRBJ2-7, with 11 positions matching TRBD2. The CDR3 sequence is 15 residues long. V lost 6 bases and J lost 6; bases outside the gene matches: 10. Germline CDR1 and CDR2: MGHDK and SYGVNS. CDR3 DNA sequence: TGTGCCAGCAGGGGGACTAGCGGTGCCCCGGGCGAGCAGTACTTC. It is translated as CASRGTSGAPGEQYF.

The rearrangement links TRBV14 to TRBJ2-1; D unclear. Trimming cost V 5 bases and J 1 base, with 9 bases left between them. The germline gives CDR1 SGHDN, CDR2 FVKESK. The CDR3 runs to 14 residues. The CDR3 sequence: CASSVSVSYNEQFF. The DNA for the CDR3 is TGTGCCAGCAGCGTGTCAGTTTCCTACAATGAGCAGTTCTTC.

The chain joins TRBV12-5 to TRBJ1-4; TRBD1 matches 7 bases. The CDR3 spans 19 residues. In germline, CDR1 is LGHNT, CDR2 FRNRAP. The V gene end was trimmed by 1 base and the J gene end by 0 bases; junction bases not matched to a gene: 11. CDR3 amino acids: CASGLADRVTRATNEKLFF. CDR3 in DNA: TGTGCTAGTGGTTTGGCAGACAGGGTCACGCGGGCAACTAATGAAAAACTGTTTTTT.

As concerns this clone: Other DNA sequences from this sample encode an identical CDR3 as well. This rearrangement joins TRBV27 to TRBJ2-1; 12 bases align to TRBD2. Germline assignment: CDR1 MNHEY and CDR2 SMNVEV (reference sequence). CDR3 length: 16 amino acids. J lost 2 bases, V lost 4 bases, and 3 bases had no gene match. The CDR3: CASSSRTSGTYNEQFF. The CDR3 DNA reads TGTGCCAGCAGTTCCCGGACTAGCGGGACCTACAATGAGCAGTTCTTC.

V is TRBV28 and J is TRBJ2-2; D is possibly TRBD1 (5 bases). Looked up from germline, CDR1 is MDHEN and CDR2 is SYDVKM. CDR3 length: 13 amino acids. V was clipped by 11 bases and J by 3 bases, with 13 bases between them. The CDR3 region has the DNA TGTGCCGGCGGACACCCCTACACCGGGGAGCTGTTTTTT. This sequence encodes CAGGHPYTGELFF.

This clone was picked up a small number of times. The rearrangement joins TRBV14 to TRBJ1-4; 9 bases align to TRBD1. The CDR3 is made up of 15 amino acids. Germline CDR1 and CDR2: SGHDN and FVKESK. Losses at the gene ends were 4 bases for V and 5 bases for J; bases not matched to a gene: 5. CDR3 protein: CASSLSGTGNEKLFF. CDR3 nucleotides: TGTGCCAGCAGCCTCAGCGGGACAGGGAATGAAAAACTGTTTTTT.

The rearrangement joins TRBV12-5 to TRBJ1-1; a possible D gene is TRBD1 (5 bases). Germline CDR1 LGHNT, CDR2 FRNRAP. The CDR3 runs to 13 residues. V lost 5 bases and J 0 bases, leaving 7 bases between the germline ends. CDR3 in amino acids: CASGDSLNTEAFF. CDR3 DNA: TGTGCTAGTGGTGACAGCCTGAACACTGAAGCTTTCTTT.

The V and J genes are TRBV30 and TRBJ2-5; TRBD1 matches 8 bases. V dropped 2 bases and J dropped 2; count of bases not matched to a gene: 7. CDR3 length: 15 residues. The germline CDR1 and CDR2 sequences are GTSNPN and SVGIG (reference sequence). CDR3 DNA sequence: TGTGCCTGGAGTCCCGCCGGGACAGGACAAGAGACCCAGTACTTC. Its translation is CAWSPAGTGQETQYF.

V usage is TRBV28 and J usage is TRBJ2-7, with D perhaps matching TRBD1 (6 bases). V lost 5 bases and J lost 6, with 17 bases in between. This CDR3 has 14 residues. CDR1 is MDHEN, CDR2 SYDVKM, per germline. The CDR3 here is CASSPQRAGVEQYF. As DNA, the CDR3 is TGTGCCAGCAGTCCCCAACGGGCAGGGGTCGAGCAGTACTTC.

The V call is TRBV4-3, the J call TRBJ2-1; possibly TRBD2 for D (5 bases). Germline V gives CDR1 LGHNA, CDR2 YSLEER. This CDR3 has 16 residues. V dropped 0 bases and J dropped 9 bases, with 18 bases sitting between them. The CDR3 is CASSQDPTGNRGEQFF. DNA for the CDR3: TGCGCCAGCAGCCAAGACCCCACGGGAAACCGGGGTGAGCAGTTCTTC.

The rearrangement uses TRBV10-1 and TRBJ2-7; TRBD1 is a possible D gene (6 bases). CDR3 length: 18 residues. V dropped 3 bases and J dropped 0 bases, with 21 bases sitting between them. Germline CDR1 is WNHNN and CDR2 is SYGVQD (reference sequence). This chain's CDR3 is CASSDGQGSRLSSYEQYF. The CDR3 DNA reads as TGCGCCAGCAGTGATGGGCAGGGGTCCCGACTATCCTCCTACGAGCAGTACTTC.

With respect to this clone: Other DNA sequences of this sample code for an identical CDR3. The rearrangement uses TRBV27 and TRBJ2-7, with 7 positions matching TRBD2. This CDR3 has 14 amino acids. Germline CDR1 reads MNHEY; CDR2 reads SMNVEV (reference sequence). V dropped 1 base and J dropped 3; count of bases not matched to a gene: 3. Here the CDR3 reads CASSLWGGGYEQYF. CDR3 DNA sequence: TGTGCCAGCAGTTTATGGGGGGGAGGCTACGAGCAGTACTTC.

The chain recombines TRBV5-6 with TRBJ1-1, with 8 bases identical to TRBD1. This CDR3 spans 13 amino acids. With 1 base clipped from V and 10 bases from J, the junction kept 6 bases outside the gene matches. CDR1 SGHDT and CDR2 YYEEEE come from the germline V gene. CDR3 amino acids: CASSLSRGQIAFF. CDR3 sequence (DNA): TGTGCCAGCAGCTTGTCCAGGGGGCAAATAGCTTTCTTT.

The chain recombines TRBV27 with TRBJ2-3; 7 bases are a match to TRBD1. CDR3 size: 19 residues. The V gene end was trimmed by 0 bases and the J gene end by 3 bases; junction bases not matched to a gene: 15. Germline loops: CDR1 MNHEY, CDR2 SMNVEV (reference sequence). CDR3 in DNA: TGTGCCAGCAGTTTATCGCCCCCTTTGGGACAGCTTATAACAGATACGCAGTATTTT. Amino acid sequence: CASSLSPPLGQLITDTQYF.

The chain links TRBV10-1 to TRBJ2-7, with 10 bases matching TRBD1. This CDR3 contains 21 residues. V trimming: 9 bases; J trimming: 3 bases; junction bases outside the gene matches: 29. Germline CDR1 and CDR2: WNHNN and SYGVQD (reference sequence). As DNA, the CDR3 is TGCGCCAGGAGGGACAGGGGACTCAGAGAAATTGCCGAAACGCAGAGCTACGAGCAGTACTTC. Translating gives CARRDRGLREIAETQSYEQYF.

The CDR3 here is CASSQDNVAGTLNQPQHF. As DNA, the CDR3 is TGCGCCAGCAGCCAAGATAACGTTGCGGGGACCCTCAATCAGCCCCAGCATTTT. The chain employs TRBV4-3 and TRBJ1-5; tentatively, D is TRBD1 (5 bases). The CDR3 runs 18 residues. Germline lookup yields CDR1 LGHNA and CDR2 YSLEER. The V end was cut by 0 bases, the J end by 3 bases, with 18 bases between.

CDR3 loop: CASTSSGTGNPSTDTQYF. DNA of the CDR3: TGTGCCAGCACCTCCTCCGGGACTGGCAACCCTAGCACAGATACGCAGTATTTT. The gene calls are TRBV7-9 and TRBJ2-3; possible D gene TRBD2, 6 bases. The V end lost 7 bases, the J end lost 0 bases, and 23 bases lay between the germline ends. Germline-derived CDR1 and CDR2 are SEHNR and FQNEAQ (reference sequence). There are 18 residues in the CDR3.

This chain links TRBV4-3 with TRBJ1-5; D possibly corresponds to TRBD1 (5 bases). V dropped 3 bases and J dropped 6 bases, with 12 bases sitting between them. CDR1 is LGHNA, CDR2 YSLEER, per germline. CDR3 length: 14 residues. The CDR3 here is CASSHSRALQPQHF. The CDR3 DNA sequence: TGCGCCAGCAGCCATTCCAGGGCCCTTCAGCCCCAGCATTTT.

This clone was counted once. The CDR3 region has the DNA TGTGCCAGCAGCCTCTCTTGGGCTAGCGGACCCACAGATACGCAGTATTTT. Translation: CASSLSWASGPTDTQYF. The genes are TRBV4-2 and TRBJ2-3, with 7 bases fitting TRBD2. This CDR3 comprises 17 residues. Germline V gene sequence: CDR1 LGHNA, CDR2 YNFKEQ. After removal of 4 bases from V and 2 bases from J, the junction contained 12 bases not matched to a gene.

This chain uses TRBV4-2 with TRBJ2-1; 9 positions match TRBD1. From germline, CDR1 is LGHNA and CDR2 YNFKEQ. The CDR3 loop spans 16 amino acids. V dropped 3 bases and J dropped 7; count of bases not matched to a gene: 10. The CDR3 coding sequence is TGTGCCAGCAGCCAGGCCGGGACAGGGTCGGGGAATGAGCAGTTCTTC. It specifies CASSQAGTGSGNEQFF.

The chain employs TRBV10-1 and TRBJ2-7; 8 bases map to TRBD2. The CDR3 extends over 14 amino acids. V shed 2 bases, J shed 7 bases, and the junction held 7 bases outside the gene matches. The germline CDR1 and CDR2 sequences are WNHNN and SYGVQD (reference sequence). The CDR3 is CASSEQRGPGEQYF. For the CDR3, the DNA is TGCGCCAGCAGTGAGCAGCGGGGGCCGGGGGAGCAGTACTTC.

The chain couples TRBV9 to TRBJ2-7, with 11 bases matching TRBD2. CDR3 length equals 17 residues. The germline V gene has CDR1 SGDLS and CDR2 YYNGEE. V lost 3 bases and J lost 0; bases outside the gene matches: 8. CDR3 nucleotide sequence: TGTGCCAGCAGCGCCACGAGACTAGCGGGACCCTCCTACGAGCAGTACTTC. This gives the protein CASSATRLAGPSYEQYF.

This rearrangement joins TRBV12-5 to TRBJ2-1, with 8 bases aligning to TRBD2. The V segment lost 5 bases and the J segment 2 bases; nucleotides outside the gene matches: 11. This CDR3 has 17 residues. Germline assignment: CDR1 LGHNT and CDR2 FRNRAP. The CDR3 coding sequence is TGTGCTAGTGGTCCCGAACCCCCAGCGGGAGCCTACAATGAGCAGTTCTTC. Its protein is CASGPEPPAGAYNEQFF.